This T cell receptor beta chain is from a study of blood T cell repertoires in COVID-19. Using immunoSEQ multiplex PCR, the repertoire was profiled, and TCRdb retains in-frame clones only, with some absent. Of about 240,000 clones in the sample, roughly 87% are singletons; the top ten hold roughly 7%. With 1 base removed from V and 4 bases from J, the gap between germline ends came to 6 bases. The CDR3 spans 13 residues. The germline V gene encodes CDR1 SGHAT and CDR2 FQDESV (reference sequence). The chain is built from TRBV11-1 and TRBJ2-3; D call uncertain. The source material was peripheral blood. The sequence derives from a man in his sixties who had recovered from COVID-19. The CDR3 region is CASSLGPSDTQYF. As DNA, the CDR3 is TGTGCCAGCAGCTTAGGGCCATCAGATACGCAGTATTTT.